The entry below describes one T cell receptor (beta chain). No antigen is known for it. The sample contains more than one DNA sequence encoding this CDR3. This specimen belongs to a study of shared clonotypes between healthy human individuals. Study-wide background: Per donor, CD8 memory used one plate, CD8 naive used two, CD4 memory used three and CD4 naive used three. Study-wide points: Sequencing depth was expected to affect clonotype sharing among donors.

Germline V gene data show CDR1 as SGHNT and CDR2 as YYREEE (reference sequence). Trimming took off 0 bases at V and 5 bases at J, with 9 bases between the two ends. CDR3 length equals 14 residues. Sequencing was performed with immunoSEQ multiplex PCR; in TCRdb, only in-frame clones are kept and a portion is missing. In the table there are around 2.5 million clones, approximately 93% of which are singletons. Every contributor of samples was a Caucasian grown-up residing in Nashville, Tennessee. The clonotype was recovered from a man younger than 35 in good health. Some clones in this sample may be carry-over from other donors' samples. The V call is TRBV5-4, the J call TRBJ2-1; no firm D call. Material: naive CD4+ T cells from PBMCs. Subset in this sample: CD45RA+ positively selected. The CDR3 bases are TGTGCCAGCAGCTTGGAGCCAGGTAACAATGAGCAGTTCTTC. It codes for CASSLEPGNNEQFF.